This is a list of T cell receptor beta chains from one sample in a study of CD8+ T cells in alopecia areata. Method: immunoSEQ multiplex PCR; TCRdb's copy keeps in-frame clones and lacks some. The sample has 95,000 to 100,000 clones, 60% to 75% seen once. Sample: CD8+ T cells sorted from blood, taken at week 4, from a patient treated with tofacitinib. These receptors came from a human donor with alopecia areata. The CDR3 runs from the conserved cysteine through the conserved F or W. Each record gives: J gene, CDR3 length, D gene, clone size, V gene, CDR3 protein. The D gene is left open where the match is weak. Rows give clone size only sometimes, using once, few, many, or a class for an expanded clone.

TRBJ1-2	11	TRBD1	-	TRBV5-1	CATRDSYGYTF
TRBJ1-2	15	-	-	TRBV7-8	CASSRRQEAADGYTF
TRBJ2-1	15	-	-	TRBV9	CASSAGSVNYNEQFF
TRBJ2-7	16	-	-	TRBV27	CASSLEPPRGGYEQYF
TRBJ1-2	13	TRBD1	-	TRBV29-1	CSVALTGVYGYTF
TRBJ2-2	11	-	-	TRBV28	CASSFTGELFF
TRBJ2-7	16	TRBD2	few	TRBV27	CASRPGLAGVLYEQYF
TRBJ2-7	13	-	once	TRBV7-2	CASSFAAFYEQYF
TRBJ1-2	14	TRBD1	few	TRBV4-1	CASSHLQGPEGYTF
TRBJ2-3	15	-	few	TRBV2	CASMGGTSSTDTQYF
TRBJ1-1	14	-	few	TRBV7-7	CASSQVSARTEAFF
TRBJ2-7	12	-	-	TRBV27	CASAKSGYEQYF
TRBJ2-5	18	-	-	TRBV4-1	CASSQPPRGHRPQETQYF
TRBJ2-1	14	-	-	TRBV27	CASSRSSEGNEQFF
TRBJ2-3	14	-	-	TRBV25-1	CASSVTTSADTQYF
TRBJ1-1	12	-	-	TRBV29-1	CSVEGGDTEAFF
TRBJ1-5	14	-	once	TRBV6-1	CASSERGFNQPQHF
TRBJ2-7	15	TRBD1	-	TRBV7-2	CASSNPGQGAYEQYF
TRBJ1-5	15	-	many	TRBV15	CATSRDPTSNQPQHF
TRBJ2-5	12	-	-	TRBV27	CASSLAGETQYF
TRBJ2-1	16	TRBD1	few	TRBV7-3	CASSGPGQGYHYEQFF
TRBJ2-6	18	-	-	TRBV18	CASSPTTGFDSGANVLTF
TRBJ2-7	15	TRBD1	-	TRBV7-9	CASSADRGPTYEQYF
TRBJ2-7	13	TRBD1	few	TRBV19	CASSPGQTYEQYF
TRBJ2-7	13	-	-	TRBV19	CASSINSAYEQYF
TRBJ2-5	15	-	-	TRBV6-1	CASTSGRVYQETQYF
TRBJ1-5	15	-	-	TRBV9	CASSPGQGNDQPQHF
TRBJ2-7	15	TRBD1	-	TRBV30	CAWSVRQGEAYEQYF
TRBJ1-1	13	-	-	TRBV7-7	CASSLGSYTEAFF
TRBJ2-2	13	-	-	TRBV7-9	CASRSTNTGELFF
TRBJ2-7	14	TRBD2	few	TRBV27	CASRPAGGAYEQYF
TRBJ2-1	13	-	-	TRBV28	CASSGTLYNEQFF
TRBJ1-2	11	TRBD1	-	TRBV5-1	CASSGTGSNRF
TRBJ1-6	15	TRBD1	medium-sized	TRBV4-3	CASSQVDRSNSPLHF
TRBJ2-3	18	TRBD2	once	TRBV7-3	CASSSRGTSGGAADTQYF
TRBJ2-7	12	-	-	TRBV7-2	CASSLGYGEQYF
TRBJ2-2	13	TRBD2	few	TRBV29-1	CSVATGLTGELFF
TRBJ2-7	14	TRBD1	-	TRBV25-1	CASSNIGTAGEQYF
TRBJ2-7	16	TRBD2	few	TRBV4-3	CASSPQTSGETYEQYF
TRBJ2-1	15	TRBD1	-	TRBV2	CASSERQGAYNEQFF
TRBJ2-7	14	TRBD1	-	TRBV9	CASSVGTGDYEQYF
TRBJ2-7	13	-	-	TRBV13	CASSPPVGNEQYF
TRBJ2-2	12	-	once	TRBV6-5	CASSYISGELFF
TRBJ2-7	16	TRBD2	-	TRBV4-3	CASSQDRRGGTYEQYF
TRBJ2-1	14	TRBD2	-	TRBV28	CASSLRGLAHEQFF
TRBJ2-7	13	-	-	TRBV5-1	CASRQGSSYEQYF